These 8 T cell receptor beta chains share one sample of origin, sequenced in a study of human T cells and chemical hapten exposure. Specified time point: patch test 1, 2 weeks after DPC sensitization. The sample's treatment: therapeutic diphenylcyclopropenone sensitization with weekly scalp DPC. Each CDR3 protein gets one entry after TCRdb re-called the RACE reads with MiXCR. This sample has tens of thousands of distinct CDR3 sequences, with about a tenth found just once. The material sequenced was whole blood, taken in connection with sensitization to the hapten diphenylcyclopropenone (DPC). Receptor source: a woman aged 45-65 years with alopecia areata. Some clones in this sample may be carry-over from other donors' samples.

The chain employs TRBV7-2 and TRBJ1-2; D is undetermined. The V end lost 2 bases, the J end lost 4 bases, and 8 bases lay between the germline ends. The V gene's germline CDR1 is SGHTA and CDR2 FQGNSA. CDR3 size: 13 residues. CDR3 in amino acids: CASSLNAPYGYTF. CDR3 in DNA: TGTGCCAGCAGCTTAAATGCGCCCTATGGCTACACCTTC.

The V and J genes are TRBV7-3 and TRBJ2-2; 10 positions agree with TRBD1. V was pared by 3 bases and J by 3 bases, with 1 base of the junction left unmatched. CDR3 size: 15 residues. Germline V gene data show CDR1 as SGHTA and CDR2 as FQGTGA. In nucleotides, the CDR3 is TGTGCCAGCAGCTTCGACAGGGGGCACACCGGGGAGCTGTTTTTT. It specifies CASSFDRGHTGELFF. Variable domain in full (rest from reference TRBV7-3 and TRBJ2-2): GAGVSQTPSNKVTEKGKYVELRCDPISGHTALYWYRQSLGQGPEFLIYFQGTGAADDSGLPNDRFFAVRPEGSVSTLKIQRTERGDSAVYLCASSFDRGHTGELFFGEGSRLTVL.

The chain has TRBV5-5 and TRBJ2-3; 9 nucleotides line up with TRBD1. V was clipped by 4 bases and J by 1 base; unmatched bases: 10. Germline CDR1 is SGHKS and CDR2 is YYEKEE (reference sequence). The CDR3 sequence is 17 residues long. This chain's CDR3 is CASSPGMRTGGTDTQYF. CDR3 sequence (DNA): TGTGCCAGCAGCCCGGGAATGAGGACAGGGGGCACAGATACGCAGTATTTT.

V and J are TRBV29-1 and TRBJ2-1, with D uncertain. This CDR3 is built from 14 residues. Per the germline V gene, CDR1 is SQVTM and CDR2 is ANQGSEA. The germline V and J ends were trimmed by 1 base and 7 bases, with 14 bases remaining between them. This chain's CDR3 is CSVEGDAGRNEQFF. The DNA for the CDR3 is TGCAGCGTTGAAGGGGATGCCGGGCGGAATGAGCAGTTCTTC.

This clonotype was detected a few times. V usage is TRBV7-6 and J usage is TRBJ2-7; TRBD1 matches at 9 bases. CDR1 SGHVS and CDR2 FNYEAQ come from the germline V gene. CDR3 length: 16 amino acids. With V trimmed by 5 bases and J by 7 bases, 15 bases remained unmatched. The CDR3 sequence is CASSPQPGQGIGEQYF. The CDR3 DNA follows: TGTGCCAGCAGCCCCCAACCCGGACAGGGGATAGGGGAGCAGTACTTC.

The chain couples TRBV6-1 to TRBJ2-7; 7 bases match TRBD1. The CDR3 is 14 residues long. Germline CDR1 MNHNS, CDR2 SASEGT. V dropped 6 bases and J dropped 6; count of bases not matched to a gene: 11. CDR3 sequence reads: CASRVPTGNGEQYF. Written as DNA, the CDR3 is TGTGCCAGCAGAGTCCCGACAGGGAATGGCGAGCAGTACTTC.

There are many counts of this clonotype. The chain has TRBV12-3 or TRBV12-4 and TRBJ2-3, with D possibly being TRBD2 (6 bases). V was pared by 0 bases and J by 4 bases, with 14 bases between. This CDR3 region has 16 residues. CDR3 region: CASSLAGGSTADTQYF. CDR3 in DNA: TGTGCCAGCAGTTTAGCGGGGGGTAGCACCGCAGATACGCAGTATTTT.

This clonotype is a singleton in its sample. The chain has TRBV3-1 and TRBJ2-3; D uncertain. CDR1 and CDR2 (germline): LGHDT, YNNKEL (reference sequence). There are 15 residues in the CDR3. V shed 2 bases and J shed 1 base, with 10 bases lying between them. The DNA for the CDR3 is TGTGCCAGCAGCCAAAGGAGAACAGGCACAGATACGCAGTATTTT. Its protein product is CASSQRRTGTDTQYF.